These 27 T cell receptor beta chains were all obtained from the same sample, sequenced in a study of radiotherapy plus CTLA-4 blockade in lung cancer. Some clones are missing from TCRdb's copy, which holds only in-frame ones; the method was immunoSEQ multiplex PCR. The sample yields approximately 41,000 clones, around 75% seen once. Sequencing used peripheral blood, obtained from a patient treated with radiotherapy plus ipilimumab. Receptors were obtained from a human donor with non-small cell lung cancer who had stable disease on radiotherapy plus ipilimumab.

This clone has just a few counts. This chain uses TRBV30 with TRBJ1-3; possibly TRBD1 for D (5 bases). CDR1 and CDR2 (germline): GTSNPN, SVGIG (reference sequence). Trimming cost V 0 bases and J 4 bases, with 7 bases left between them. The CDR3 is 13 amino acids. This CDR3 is CAWSVGGGNTIYF. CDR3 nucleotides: TGTGCCTGGAGTGTGGGGGGAGGAAACACCATATATTTT.

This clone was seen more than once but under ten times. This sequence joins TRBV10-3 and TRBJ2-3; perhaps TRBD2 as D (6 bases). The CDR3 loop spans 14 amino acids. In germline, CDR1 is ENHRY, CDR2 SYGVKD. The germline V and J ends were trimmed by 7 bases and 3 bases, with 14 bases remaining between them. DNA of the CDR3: TGTGCCATCACTCGGGGGTTTAAAACAGATACGCAGTATTTT. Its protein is CAITRGFKTDTQYF.

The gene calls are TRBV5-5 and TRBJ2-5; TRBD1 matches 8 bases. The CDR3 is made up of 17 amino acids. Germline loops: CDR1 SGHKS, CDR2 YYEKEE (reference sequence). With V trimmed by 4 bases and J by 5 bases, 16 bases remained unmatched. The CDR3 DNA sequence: TGTGCCAGCAGCCGCTCGGCAGCAGGGGGCTATGAGGAGACCCAGTACTTC. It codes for CASSRSAAGGYEETQYF. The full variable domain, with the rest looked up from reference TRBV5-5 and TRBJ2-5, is DAGVTQSPTHLIKTRGQQVTLRCSPISGHKSVSWYQQVLGQGPQFIFQYYEKEERGRGNFPDRFSARQFPNYSSELNVNALLLGDSALYLCASSRSAAGGYEETQYFGPGTRLLVL.

CDR3 in amino acids: CASSLRGQGEYEQYF. For the CDR3, the DNA is TGTGCCAGCAGCTTAAGGGGACAGGGGGAATACGAGCAGTACTTC. The V call is TRBV7-2, the J call TRBJ2-7; 11 bases are a match to TRBD1. J lost 4 bases, V lost 2 bases, and 4 bases had no gene match. Looked up from germline, CDR1 is SGHTA and CDR2 is FQGNSA. The CDR3 runs to 15 residues.

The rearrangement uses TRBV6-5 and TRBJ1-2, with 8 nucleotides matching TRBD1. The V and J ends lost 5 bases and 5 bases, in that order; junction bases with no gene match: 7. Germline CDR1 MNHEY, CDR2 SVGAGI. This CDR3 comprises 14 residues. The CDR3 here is CASSNTGGGYGYTF. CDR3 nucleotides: TGTGCCAGCAGTAACACAGGGGGAGGGTATGGCTACACCTTC.

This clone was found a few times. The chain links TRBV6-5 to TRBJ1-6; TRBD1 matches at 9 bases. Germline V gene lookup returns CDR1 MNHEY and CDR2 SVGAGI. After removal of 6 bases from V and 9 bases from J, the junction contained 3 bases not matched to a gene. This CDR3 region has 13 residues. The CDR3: CASRQGAGSPLHF. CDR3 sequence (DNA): TGTGCCAGCAGACAGGGGGCGGGTTCACCCCTCCACTTT.

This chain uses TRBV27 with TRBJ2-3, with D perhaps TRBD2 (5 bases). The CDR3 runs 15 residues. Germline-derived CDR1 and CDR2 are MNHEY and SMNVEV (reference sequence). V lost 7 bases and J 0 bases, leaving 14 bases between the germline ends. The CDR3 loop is CASTRDGLSTDTQYF. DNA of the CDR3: TGTGCCAGCACCCGAGACGGACTCAGCACAGATACGCAGTATTTT.

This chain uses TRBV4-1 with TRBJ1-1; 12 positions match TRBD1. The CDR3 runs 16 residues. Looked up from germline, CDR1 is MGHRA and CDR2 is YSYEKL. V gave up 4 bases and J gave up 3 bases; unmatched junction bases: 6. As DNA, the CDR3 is TGCGCCAGCAGCCTGGGACAGGGGGCGATGGACACTGAAGCTTTCTTT. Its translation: CASSLGQGAMDTEAFF.

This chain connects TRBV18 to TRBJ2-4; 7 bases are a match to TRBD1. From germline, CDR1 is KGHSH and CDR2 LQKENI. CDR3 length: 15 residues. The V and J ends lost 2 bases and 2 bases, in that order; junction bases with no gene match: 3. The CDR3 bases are TGTGCCAGCTCACCAACAGGGGTTCCCAAAAACATTCAGTACTTC. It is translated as CASSPTGVPKNIQYF.

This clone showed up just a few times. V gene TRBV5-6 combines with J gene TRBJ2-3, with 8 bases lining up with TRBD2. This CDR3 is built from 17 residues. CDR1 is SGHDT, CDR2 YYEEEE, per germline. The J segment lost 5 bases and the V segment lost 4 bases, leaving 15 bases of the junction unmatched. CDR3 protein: CASSPRRTSLSGDTQYF. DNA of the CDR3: TGTGCCAGCAGCCCTCGAAGGACTAGCTTGTCGGGAGATACGCAGTATTTT.

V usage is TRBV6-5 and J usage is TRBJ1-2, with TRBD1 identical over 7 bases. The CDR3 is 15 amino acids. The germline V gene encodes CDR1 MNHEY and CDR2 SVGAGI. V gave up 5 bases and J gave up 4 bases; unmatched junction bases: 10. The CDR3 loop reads CASSASRGFPYGYTF. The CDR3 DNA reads TGTGCCAGCAGTGCATCCAGGGGGTTCCCCTATGGCTACACCTTC.

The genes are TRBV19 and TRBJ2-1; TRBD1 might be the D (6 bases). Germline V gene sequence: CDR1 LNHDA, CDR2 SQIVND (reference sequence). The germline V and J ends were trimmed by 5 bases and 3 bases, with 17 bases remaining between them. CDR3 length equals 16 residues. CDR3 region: CASSPRPAGDYNEQFF. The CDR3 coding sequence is TGTGCCAGTAGTCCCCGCCCGGCAGGGGACTACAATGAGCAGTTCTTC.

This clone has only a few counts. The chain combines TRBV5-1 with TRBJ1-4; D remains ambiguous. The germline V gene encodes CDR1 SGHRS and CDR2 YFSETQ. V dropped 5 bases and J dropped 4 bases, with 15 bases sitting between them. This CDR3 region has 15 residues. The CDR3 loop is CASREWLSDNEKLFF. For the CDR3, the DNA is TGCGCCAGCAGAGAGTGGTTATCCGATAATGAAAAACTGTTTTTT.

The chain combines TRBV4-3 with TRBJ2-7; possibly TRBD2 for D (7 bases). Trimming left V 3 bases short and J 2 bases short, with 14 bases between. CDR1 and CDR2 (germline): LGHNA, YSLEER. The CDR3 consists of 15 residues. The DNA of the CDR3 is TGCGCCAGCAGCCAGGGGGGAGGGGGGCCCTACGAGCAGTACTTC. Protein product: CASSQGGGGPYEQYF.

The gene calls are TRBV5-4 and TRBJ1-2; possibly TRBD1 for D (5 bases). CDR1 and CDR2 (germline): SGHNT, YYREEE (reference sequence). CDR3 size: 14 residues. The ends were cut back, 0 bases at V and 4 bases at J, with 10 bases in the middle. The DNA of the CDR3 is TGTGCCAGCAGCTTGGTTGACAGTTCCTATGGCTACACCTTC. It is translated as CASSLVDSSYGYTF.

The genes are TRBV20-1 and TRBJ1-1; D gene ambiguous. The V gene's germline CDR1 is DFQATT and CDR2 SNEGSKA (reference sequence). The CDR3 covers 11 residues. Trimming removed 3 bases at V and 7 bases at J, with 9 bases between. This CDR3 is CSARRPHEAFF. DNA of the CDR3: TGCAGTGCTAGGCGGCCCCATGAAGCTTTCTTT.

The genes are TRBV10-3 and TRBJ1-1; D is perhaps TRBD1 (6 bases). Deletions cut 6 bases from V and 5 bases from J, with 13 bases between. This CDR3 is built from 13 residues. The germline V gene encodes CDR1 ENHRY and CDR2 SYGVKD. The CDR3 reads CAIRNREGTEAFF. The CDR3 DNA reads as TGTGCCATCAGAAACAGGGAGGGGACTGAAGCTTTCTTT.

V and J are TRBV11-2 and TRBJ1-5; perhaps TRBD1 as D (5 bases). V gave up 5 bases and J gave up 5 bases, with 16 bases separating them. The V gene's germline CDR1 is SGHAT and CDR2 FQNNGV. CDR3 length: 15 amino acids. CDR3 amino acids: CASSAISGPDQPQHF. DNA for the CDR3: TGTGCCAGCAGCGCAATTTCAGGGCCAGATCAGCCCCAGCATTTT.

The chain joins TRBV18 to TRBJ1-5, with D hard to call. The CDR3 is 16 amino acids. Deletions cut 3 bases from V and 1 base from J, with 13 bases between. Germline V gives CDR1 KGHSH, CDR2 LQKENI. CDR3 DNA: TGTGCCAGCTCACCGTCTGGAGGGAAGAGCAATCAGCCCCAGCATTTT. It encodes CASSPSGGKSNQPQHF.

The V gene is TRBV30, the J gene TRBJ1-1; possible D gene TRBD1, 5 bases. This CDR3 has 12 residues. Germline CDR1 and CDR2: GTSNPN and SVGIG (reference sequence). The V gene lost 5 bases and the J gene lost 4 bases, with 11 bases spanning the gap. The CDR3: CAWAARGTEAFF. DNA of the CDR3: TGTGCCTGGGCGGCTAGGGGCACTGAAGCTTTCTTT.

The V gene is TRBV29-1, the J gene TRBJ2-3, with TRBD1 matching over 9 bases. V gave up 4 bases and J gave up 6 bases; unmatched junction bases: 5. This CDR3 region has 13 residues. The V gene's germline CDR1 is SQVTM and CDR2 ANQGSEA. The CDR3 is CSVGGQGYDTQYF. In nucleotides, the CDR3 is TGCAGCGTTGGGGGACAGGGATACGATACGCAGTATTTT.

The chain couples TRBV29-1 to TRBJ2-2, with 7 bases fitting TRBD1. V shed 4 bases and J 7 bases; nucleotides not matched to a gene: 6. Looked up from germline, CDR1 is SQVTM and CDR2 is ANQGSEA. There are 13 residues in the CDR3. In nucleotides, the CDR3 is TGCAGCGTTGCGACAGGGTGGGTCGGGGAGCTGTTTTTT. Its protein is CSVATGWVGELFF.

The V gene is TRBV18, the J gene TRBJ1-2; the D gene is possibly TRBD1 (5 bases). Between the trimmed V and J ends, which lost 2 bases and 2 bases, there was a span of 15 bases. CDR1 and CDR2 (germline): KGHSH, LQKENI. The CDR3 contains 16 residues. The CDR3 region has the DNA TGTGCCAGCTCACCAGAAGGGATGGGGCCAAACTATGGCTACACCTTC. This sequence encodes CASSPEGMGPNYGYTF.

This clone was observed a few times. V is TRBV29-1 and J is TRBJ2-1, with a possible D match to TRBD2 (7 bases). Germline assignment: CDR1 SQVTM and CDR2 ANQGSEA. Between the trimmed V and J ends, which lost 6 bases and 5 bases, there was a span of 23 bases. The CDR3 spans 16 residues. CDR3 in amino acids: CSVDQLRGRGNNEQFF. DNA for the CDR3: TGCAGCGTCGACCAACTTCGGGGGAGGGGGAACAATGAGCAGTTCTTC.

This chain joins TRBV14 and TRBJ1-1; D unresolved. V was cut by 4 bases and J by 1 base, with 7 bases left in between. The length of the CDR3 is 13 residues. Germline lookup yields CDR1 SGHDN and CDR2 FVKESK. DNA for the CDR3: TGTGCCAGCAGCCCAACACGGAACACTGAAGCTTTCTTT. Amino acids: CASSPTRNTEAFF.

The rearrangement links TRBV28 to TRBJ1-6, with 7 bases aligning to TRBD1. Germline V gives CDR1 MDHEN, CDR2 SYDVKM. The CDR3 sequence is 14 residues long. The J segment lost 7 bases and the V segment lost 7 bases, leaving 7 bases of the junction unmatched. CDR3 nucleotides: TGTGCCAGCAATGCAGGGGGAAAGAATTCACCCCTCCACTTT. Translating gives CASNAGGKNSPLHF.

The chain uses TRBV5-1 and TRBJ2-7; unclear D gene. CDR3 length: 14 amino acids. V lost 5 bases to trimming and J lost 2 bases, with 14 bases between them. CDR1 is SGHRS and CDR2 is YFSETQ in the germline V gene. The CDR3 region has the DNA TGCGCCAGCAGAGTGATTGGCGGTGCCTACGAGCAGTACTTC. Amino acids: CASRVIGGAYEQYF.